This passage covers 19 T cell receptor beta chains from one sample sequenced in a study of regulatory T cells in long-lasting Graves disease. HTBI primers from iRepertoire and Arm-PCR of CDR3 regions yielded the TCR beta libraries. TCRdb re-called the multiplex PCR reads with MiXCR, one entry per CDR3 protein. This sample has 360,000 or so distinct CDR3 sequences, with over 15% found just once. Time point noted: newly diagnosed GD, antithyroid drugs for less than 3 months. Extracted RNA from PBMCs served as the source of the TCR library. Another study also made use of these data, one on T cells in Graves' hyperthyroidism and ophthalmopathy.

Sample: peripheral blood mononuclear cells (PBMCs), taken at new diagnosis, from a patient treated with antithyroid drugs. These receptor sequences come from a man aged 35-49 years with Graves disease.

Many counts were recorded for this clonotype. DNA of the CDR3: TGTGCCAGCAGTGAACTTCTTACAGGGGCGGCTGGGGCCAACGTCCTGACTTTC. It codes for CASSELLTGAAGANVLTF. This sequence joins TRBV6-1 and TRBJ2-6, with 7 bases lining up with TRBD1. There are 18 residues in the CDR3. Looked up from germline, CDR1 is MNHNS and CDR2 is SASEGT. Trimming cost V 2 bases and J 2 bases; bases outside gene matches: 9.

This clonotype was observed a handful of times. This chain links TRBV5-1 with TRBJ2-2, with D possibly matching TRBD1 (6 bases). The germline V and J ends were trimmed by 0 bases and 1 base, with 13 bases remaining between them. The CDR3 is 17 residues long. Germline V gene data show CDR1 as SGHRS and CDR2 as YFSETQ. The CDR3 reads CASSLAAGALNTGELFF. In DNA form, the CDR3 reads TGCGCCAGCAGCTTGGCCGCAGGGGCTTTGAACACCGGGGAGCTGTTTTTT.

This clonotype has just a few counts. The chain employs TRBV11-2 and TRBJ2-1; TRBD1 matches at 12 bases. With V trimmed by 4 bases and J by 6 bases, 4 bases remained unmatched. Germline V gene lookup returns CDR1 SGHAT and CDR2 FQNNGV. The CDR3 sequence is 15 residues long. CDR3 protein: CASSYGTGGRNEQFF. CDR3 nucleotide sequence: TGTGCCAGCAGCTACGGGACAGGGGGCCGCAATGAGCAGTTCTTC. The whole variable domain, remainder taken from reference TRBV11-2 and TRBJ2-1, is EAGVAQSPRYKIIEKRQSVAFWCNPISGHATLYWYQQILGQGPKLLIQFQNNGVVDDSQLPKDRFSAERLKGVDSTLKIQPAKLEDSAVYLCASSYGTGGRNEQFFGPGTRLTVL.

This clonotype was found a few times. This chain links TRBV7-2 with TRBJ2-1; 15 bases match TRBD2. Trimming cost V 4 bases and J 12 bases; bases outside gene matches: 7. This CDR3 has 15 residues. Germline CDR1 and CDR2: SGHTA and FQGNSA. CDR3 protein: CASSWTSGGAVTQFF. The CDR3, as DNA: TGTGCCAGCAGCTGGACTAGCGGGGGGGCCGTCACGCAGTTCTTC.

This clonotype was observed a handful of times. This chain uses TRBV4-2 with TRBJ2-3; 8 bases are shared with TRBD1. The CDR3 sequence is 18 residues long. V lost 4 bases to trimming and J lost 5 bases; unmatched junction nucleotides: 17. Germline values: CDR1 LGHNA, CDR2 YNFKEQ. The CDR3 loop is CASSRQTRAGGRVDTQYF. The CDR3 DNA follows: TGTGCCAGCAGCCGACAAACGCGGGCAGGGGGCCGTGTAGATACGCAGTATTTT.

This clonotype was seen repeatedly, ten times or more. The chain carries TRBV5-1 and TRBJ2-7, with 9 bases aligning to TRBD1. Trimming at V came to 4 bases and at J to 6 bases, leaving 8 bases not matched to a gene. The CDR3 sequence is 14 residues long. Germline assignment: CDR1 SGHRS and CDR2 YFSETQ. The CDR3 DNA follows: TGCGCCAGCAGCCATCCGGGACAGGGTTCCGAGCAGTACTTC. The encoded protein is CASSHPGQGSEQYF.

V and J are TRBV5-4 and TRBJ1-2; no definite D call. The CDR3 length is 12 residues. Trimming left V 0 bases short and J 8 bases short, with 8 bases between. Germline V CDR1 and CDR2: SGHNT, YYREEE (reference sequence). CDR3 in amino acids: CASSLVEDGYTF. The CDR3 DNA sequence: TGTGCCAGCAGCTTGGTGGAGGACGGCTACACCTTC.

This clonotype was picked up many times. The chain uses TRBV13 and TRBJ2-2; no definite D call. This CDR3 has 14 residues. Germline lookup yields CDR1 PRHDT and CDR2 FYEKMQ (reference sequence). V shed 5 bases and J shed 4 bases, with 11 bases lying between them. CDR3 sequence reads: CASSTLDGTGELFF. CDR3 in DNA: TGTGCCAGCAGCACACTGGACGGCACCGGGGAGCTGTTTTTT.

V is TRBV18 and J is TRBJ1-1, with D possibly being TRBD1 (5 bases). Germline CDR1 KGHSH, CDR2 LQKENI. CDR3 length equals 14 residues. Trimming pared 3 bases from V and 5 bases from J, leaving 13 bases between. The CDR3 region has the DNA TGTGCCAGCTCACCCGGGCGGGGCTTTACTGAAGCTTTCTTT. This codes for CASSPGRGFTEAFF.

The chain combines TRBV20-1 with TRBJ2-7; D might be TRBD2 (6 bases). Looked up from germline, CDR1 is DFQATT and CDR2 is SNEGSKA (reference sequence). The CDR3 consists of 13 residues. DNA for the CDR3: TGCAGCCTATTTCCACCCGGGGCGGGAGAGCAGTACTTC. Its protein product is CSLFPPGAGEQYF.

This clonotype was seen many times. The chain links TRBV18 to TRBJ1-2; TRBD1 matches 9 bases. J gave up 2 bases and V 2 bases, and 3 bases lay outside the gene matches. The CDR3 length is 15 residues. Germline lookup yields CDR1 KGHSH and CDR2 LQKENI. As DNA, the CDR3 is TGTGCCAGCTCACCAGAGACAGGGGGAAACTATGGCTACACCTTC. It yields the protein CASSPETGGNYGYTF.

The chain is built from TRBV6-1 and TRBJ1-2, with D hard to call. Germline-derived CDR1 and CDR2 are MNHNS and SASEGT. The CDR3 is made up of 14 amino acids. The germline V and J ends were trimmed by 6 bases and 0 bases, with 11 bases remaining between them. The CDR3 sequence is CASRGPGANYGYTF. The CDR3 DNA is TGTGCCAGCAGAGGCCCCGGGGCTAACTATGGCTACACCTTC.

Concerning this clonotype itself: It is likely a read error, because the conserved phenylalanine at the end of the CDR3 is missing. The CDR3 reads CASSYARTEAFS. The DNA for the CDR3 is TGTGCCAGCAGTTACGCCAGGACTGAAGCTTTCTCT. The V gene is TRBV6-5, the J gene TRBJ1-1; D is undetermined. With 2 bases removed from V and 5 bases from J, the gap between germline ends came to 6 bases. There are 12 residues in the CDR3. Germline V CDR1 and CDR2: MNHEY, SVGAGI.

CDR3 bases: TGTGCCAGCAGGGGACAGGGGGGCCACTATGGCTACACCTTC. Translated, it gives CASRGQGGHYGYTF. The rearrangement joins TRBV2 to TRBJ1-2; 11 positions match TRBD1. The CDR3 totals 14 residues. The junction had 3 bases not matched to a gene; V was cut back by 6 bases and J by 3 bases. Looked up from germline, CDR1 is SNHLY and CDR2 is FYNNEI.

This clonotype appeared many times. The V gene is TRBV27, the J gene TRBJ1-2, with 7 bases lining up with TRBD1. With V trimmed by 0 bases and J by 7 bases, 5 bases remained unmatched. Germline lookup yields CDR1 MNHEY and CDR2 SMNVEV (reference sequence). The CDR3 spans 14 residues. The CDR3, as DNA: TGTGCCAGCAGTTTATCGACAGGGTTGGGTGGCTACACCTTC. Translated: CASSLSTGLGGYTF.

This clonotype was picked up a small number of times. The V gene is TRBV28, the J gene TRBJ1-2; a weak D match, TRBD1 (5 bases). Deletions cut 5 bases from V and 4 bases from J, with 17 bases between. CDR1 is MDHEN and CDR2 is SYDVKM in the germline V gene. The length of the CDR3 is 15 residues. The CDR3 loop is CASSPMGRDGYGYTF. CDR3 nucleotide sequence: TGTGCCAGCAGTCCAATGGGACGGGACGGCTATGGCTACACCTTC.

This clonotype has at least ten counts. The chain uses TRBV3-1 and TRBJ1-6; D ambiguous. The length of the CDR3 is 14 residues. Trimming shortened V by 3 bases and J by 11 bases, and 14 bases separated the two germline ends. Germline CDR1 is LGHDT and CDR2 is YNNKEL (reference sequence). DNA of the CDR3: TGTGCCAGCAGCCAGGAGGCCACATGGGCACCCCTCCACTTT. Its translation is CASSQEATWAPLHF.

In its sample, this clonotype was seen once. This is likely an artifact of a read error, given a far larger clone one base away. This sequence joins TRBV9 and TRBJ1-2, with 7 bases matching TRBD1. The germline CDR1 and CDR2 sequences are SGDLS and YYNGEE. CDR3 length equals 14 residues. Trimming took 5 bases from V and 4 from J; bases not matched to a gene: 8. This chain's CDR3 is CASSPDRDSYGYTF. The CDR3, as DNA: TGTGCCAGCAGTCCCGACCGGGACAGCTATGGCTACACCTTC.

In its sample, this clonotype was seen many times. This chain joins TRBV7-2 and TRBJ1-4; 8 nucleotides match TRBD1. Germline V lookup: CDR1 SGHTA, CDR2 FQGNSA. With V trimmed by 5 bases and J by 5 bases, 7 bases remained unmatched. The CDR3 is made up of 15 amino acids. CDR3 bases: TGTGCCAGCAGCGCCCGGACAGGGCGGAATGAAAAACTGTTTTTT. Protein sequence: CASSARTGRNEKLFF. Based on the CDR3 plus reference TRBV7-2 and TRBJ1-4, the full variable domain is GAGVSQSPSNKVTEKGKDVELRCDPISGHTALYWYRQSLGQGLEFLIYFQGNSAPDKSGLPSDRFSAERTGGSVSTLTIQRTQQEDSAVYLCASSARTGRNEKLFFGSGTQLSVL.